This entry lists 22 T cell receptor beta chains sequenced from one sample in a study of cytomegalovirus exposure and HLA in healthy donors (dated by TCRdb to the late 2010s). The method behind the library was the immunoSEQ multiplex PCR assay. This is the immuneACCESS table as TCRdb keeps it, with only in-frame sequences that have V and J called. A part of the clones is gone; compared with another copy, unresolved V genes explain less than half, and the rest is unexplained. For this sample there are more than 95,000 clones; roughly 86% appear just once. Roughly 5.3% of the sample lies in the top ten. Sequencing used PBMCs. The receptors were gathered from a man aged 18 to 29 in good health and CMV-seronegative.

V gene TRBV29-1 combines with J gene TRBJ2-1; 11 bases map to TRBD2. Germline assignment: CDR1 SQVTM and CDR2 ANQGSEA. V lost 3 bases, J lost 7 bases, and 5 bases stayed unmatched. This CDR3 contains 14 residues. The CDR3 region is CSVDSGRGGNEQFF. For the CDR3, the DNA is TGCAGCGTTGATAGCGGGAGGGGGGGTAATGAGCAGTTCTTC.

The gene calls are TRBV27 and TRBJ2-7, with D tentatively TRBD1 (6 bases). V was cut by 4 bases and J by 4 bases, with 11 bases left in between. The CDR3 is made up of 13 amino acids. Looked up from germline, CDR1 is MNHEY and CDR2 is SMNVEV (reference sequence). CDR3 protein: CASSSGTGYEQYF. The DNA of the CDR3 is TGTGCCAGCAGTTCTGGCACAGGGTACGAGCAGTACTTC.

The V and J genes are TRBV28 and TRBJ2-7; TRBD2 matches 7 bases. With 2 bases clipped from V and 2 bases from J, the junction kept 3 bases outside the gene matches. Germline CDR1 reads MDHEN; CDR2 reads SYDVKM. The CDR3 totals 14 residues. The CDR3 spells CASSLSGAAYEQYF. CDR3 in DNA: TGTGCCAGCAGTTTAAGCGGGGCAGCCTACGAGCAGTACTTC.

CDR3 sequence reads: CSVVTPGTGDEAFF. CDR3 in DNA: TGCAGCGTTGTCACACCCGGGACAGGCGATGAAGCTTTCTTT. This chain links TRBV29-1 with TRBJ1-1, with TRBD1 identical over 8 bases. Germline CDR1 reads SQVTM; CDR2 reads ANQGSEA. The ends lost 4 bases at V and 7 bases at J; junction bases unmatched: 11. The CDR3 covers 14 residues.

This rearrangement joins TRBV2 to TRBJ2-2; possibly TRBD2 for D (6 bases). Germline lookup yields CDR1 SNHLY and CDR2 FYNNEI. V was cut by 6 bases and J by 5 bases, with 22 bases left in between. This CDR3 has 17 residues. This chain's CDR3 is CASSPDRGKLGTGELFF. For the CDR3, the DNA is TGTGCCAGCAGCCCAGACCGCGGGAAACTGGGGACCGGGGAGCTGTTTTTT.

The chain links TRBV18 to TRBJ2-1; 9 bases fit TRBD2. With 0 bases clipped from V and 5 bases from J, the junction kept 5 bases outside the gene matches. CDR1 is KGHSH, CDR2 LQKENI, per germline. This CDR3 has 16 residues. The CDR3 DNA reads TGTGCCAGCTCACCACCGGTACTAGCGGGCGACAATGAGCAGTTCTTC. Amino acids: CASSPPVLAGDNEQFF. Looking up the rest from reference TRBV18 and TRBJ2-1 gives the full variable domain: NAGVMQNPRHLVRRRGQEARLRCSPMKGHSHVYWYRQLPEEGLKFMVYLQKENIIDESGMPKERFSAEFPKEGPSILRIQQVVRGDSAAYFCASSPPVLAGDNEQFFGPGTRLTVL.

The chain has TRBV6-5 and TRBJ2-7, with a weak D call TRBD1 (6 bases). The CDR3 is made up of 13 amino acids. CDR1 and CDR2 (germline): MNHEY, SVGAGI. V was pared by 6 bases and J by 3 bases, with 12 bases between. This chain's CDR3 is CASSLTGSYEQYF. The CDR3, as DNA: TGTGCCAGCAGCCTTACAGGGAGCTACGAGCAGTACTTC.

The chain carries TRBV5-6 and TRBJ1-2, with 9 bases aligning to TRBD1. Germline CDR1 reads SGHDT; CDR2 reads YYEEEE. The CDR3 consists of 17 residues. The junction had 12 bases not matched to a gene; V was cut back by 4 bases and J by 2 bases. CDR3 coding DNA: TGTGCCAGCAGCGGACCACAGGGGGCTAATGGGAACTATGGCTACACCTTC. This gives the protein CASSGPQGANGNYGYTF.

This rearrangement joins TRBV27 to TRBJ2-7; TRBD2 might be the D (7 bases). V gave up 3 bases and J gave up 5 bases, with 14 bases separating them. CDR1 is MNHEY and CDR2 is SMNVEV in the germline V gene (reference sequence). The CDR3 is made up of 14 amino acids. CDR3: CASSFGGRLHEQYF. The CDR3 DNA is TGTGCCAGCAGTTTCGGGGGGCGCCTACACGAGCAGTACTTC.

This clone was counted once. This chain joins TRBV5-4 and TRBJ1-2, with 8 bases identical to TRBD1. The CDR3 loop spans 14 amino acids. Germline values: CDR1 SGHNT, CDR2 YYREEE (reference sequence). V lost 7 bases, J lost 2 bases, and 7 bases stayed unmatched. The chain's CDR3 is CASGWQGANYGYTF. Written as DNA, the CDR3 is TGTGCCAGCGGGTGGCAGGGGGCAAACTATGGCTACACCTTC.

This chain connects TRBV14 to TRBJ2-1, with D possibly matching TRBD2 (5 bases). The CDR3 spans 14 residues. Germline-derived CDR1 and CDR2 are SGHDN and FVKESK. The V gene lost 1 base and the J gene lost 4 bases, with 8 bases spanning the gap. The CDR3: CASSQVRGYNEQFF. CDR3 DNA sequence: TGTGCCAGCAGCCAAGTTCGGGGATACAATGAGCAGTTCTTC.

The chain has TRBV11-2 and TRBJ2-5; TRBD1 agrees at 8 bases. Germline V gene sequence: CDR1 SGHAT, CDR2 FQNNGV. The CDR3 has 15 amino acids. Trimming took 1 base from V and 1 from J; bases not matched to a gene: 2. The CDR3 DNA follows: TGTGCCAGCAGCTTAGCGGGACAGGTCCAAGAGACCCAGTACTTC. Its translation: CASSLAGQVQETQYF. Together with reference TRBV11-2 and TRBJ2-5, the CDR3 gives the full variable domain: EAGVAQSPRYKIIEKRQSVAFWCNPISGHATLYWYQQILGQGPKLLIQFQNNGVVDDSQLPKDRFSAERLKGVDSTLKIQPAKLEDSAVYLCASSLAGQVQETQYFGPGTRLLVL.

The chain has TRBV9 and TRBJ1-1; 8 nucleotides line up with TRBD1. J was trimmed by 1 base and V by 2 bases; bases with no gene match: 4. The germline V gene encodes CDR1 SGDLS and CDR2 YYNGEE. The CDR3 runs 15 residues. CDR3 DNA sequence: TGTGCCAGCAGCGTTAGACAGGGGAGGAACACTGAAGCTTTCTTT. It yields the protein CASSVRQGRNTEAFF.

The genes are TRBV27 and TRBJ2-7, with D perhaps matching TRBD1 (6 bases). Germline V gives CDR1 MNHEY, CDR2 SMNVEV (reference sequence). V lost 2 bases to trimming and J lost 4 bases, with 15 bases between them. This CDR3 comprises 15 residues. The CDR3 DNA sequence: TGTGCCAGCAGTTTAAGATGGGGGCCCGAATACGAGCAGTACTTC. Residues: CASSLRWGPEYEQYF.

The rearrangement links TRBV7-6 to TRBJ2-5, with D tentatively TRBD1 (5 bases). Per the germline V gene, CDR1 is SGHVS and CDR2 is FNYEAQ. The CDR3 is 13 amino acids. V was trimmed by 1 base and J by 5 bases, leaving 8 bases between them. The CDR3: CASSLEGMETQYF. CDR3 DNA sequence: TGTGCCAGCAGCTTAGAGGGGATGGAGACCCAGTACTTC.

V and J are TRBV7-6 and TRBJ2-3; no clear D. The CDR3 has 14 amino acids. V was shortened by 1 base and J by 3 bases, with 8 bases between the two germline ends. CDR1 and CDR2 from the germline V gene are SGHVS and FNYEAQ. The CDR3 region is CASSLGPGTDTQYF. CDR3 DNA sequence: TGTGCCAGCAGCTTAGGTCCAGGAACAGATACGCAGTATTTT.

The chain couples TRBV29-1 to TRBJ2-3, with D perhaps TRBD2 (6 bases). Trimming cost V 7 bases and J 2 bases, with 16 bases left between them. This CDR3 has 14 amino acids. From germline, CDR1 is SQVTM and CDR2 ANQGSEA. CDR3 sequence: CSARLEGDTDTQYF. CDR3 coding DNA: TGCAGCGCCCGGTTGGAGGGCGACACAGATACGCAGTATTTT.

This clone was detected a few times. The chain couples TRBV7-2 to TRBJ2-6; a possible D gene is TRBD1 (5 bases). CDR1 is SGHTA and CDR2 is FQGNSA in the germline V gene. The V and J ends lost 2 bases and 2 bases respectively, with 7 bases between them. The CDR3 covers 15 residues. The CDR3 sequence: CASSLKGPGANVLTF. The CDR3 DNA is TGTGCCAGCAGCTTAAAGGGGCCTGGGGCCAACGTCCTGACTTTC.

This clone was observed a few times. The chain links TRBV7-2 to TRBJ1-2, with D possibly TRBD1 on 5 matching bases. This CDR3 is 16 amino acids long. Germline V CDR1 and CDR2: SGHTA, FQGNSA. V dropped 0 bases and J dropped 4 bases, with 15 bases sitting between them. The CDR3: CASSLAQTAPVYGYTF. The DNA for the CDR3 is TGTGCCAGCAGCTTAGCTCAGACAGCCCCTGTCTATGGCTACACCTTC.

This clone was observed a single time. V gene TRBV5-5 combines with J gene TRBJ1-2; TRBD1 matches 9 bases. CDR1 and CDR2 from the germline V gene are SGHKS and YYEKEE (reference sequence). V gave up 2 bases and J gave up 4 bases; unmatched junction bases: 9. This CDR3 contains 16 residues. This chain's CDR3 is CASSLGTGSSIYGYTF. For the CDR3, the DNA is TGTGCCAGCAGCTTAGGGACAGGGTCGTCTATCTATGGCTACACCTTC.

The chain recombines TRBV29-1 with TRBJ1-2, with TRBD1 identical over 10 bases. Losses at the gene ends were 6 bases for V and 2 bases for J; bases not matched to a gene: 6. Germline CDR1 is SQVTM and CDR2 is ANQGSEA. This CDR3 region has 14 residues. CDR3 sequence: CSVPWTGGNYGYTF. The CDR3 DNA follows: TGCAGCGTACCCTGGACAGGGGGAAACTATGGCTACACCTTC.

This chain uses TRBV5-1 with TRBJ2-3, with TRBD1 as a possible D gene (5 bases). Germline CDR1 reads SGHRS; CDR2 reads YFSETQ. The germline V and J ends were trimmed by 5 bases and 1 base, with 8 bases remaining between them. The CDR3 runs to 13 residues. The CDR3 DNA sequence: TGCGCCAGCAGGGGGCCCCGCACAGATACGCAGTATTTT. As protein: CASRGPRTDTQYF.